This TCR beta chain emerged from a study of T cell repertoires in cytomegalovirus infection. Study-wide context: Matching HLA type and CMV infection were both indicated by public TCR beta signatures.

Using its own MiXCR run on the reads, TCRdb lists one record per CDR3 protein. This table has 550,000 to 850,000 distinct CDR3 sequences, approximately 33% appearing once. A remark on this clonotype: What it binds is not known.

Deletions cut 1 base from V and 6 bases from J, with 12 bases between. Per germline, CDR1 LGHDT and CDR2 YNNKEL (reference sequence). This CDR3 region has 14 residues. The source was cultured PBMCs, collected from culture after CMV antigen stimulation. V usage is TRBV3-1 and J usage is TRBJ1-2, with D possibly TRBD1 on 5 matching bases. This TCR was sampled from a human donor in good health (CMV status not recorded). Some clones in this sample may be carry-over from other donors' samples. CDR3: CASSQVTSGDGYTF. The CDR3 nucleotides are TGTGCCAGCAGCCAAGTAACCTCGGGGGATGGCTACACCTTC.